These 26 T cell receptor beta chains were sequenced from one sample in a study of T cell responses to AZD1222 COVID-19 vaccine. The data were produced by immunoSEQ multiplex PCR, yet TCRdb's version contains in-frame clones alone and is incomplete. The top ten clones hold around 3.6% of a sample with around 150,000 clones, roughly nine tenths of them seen once. This sample comprised peripheral blood, obtained on day 0 of AZD1222 vaccination. The origin of the receptors is an adult in good health.

The chain recombines TRBV7-3 with TRBJ1-2, with TRBD1 matching over 7 bases. CDR1 is SGHTA and CDR2 is FQGTGA in the germline V gene. The V segment lost 2 bases and the J segment 8 bases; nucleotides outside the gene matches: 8. This CDR3 contains 14 residues. The DNA of the CDR3 is TGTGCCAGCAGCTTAGAGGGACAGCGAGGAGGCTACACCTTC. Translated, it gives CASSLEGQRGGYTF.

This clone was seen a handful of times. V and J are TRBV30 and TRBJ2-3; the D is unclear. Germline V CDR1 and CDR2: GTSNPN, SVGIG (reference sequence). CDR3 length: 11 amino acids. Trimming left V 5 bases short and J 4 bases short, with 7 bases between. CDR3 sequence reads: CAWRRSDTQYF. The DNA for the CDR3 is TGTGCCTGGCGGAGATCAGATACGCAGTATTTT.

The V and J genes are TRBV7-2 and TRBJ1-6; no clear D gene. The CDR3 consists of 11 residues. Trimming cost V 3 bases and J 14 bases, with 8 bases left between them. The V gene's germline CDR1 is SGHTA and CDR2 FQGNSA. CDR3: CASSFRAALHF. The DNA for the CDR3 is TGTGCCAGCAGCTTCCGGGCGGCCCTCCACTTT.

The chain joins TRBV10-3 to TRBJ1-1, with TRBD1 matching 8 bases. In germline, CDR1 is ENHRY, CDR2 SYGVKD. J was trimmed by 3 bases and V by 2 bases; bases with no gene match: 2. The CDR3 runs 14 residues. CDR3 loop: CAISEDRGDTEAFF. CDR3 DNA sequence: TGTGCCATCAGTGAGGACAGGGGCGACACTGAAGCTTTCTTT.

The J gene is TRBJ2-5, the V gene TRBV12-3 or TRBV12-4; D not certain. The CDR3 is 12 residues long. V was trimmed by 4 bases and J by 4 bases, leaving 7 bases between them. CDR3 in amino acids: CASSWWGETQYF. CDR3 bases: TGTGCCAGCAGTTGGTGGGGAGAGACCCAGTACTTC.

The chain recombines TRBV30 with TRBJ2-5; D possibly matches TRBD1 or TRBD2 (5 bases each). This CDR3 comprises 15 residues. Germline V gene sequence: CDR1 GTSNPN, CDR2 SVGIG (reference sequence). V dropped 7 bases and J dropped 5 bases, with 23 bases sitting between them. The DNA of the CDR3 is TGTGCCTTTTCGGGACGGCCTCCTAGGGAGGAGACCCAGTACTTC. Protein sequence: CAFSGRPPREETQYF.

This chain joins TRBV30 and TRBJ1-4; 8 bases are shared with TRBD1. The length of the CDR3 is 13 residues. With V trimmed by 4 bases and J by 8 bases, 6 bases remained unmatched. Germline V lookup: CDR1 GTSNPN, CDR2 SVGIG (reference sequence). CDR3 amino acids: CAWTGQGGEKLFF. Here the CDR3 DNA reads TGTGCCTGGACCGGACAGGGAGGGGAAAAACTGTTTTTT.

V is TRBV30 and J is TRBJ1-1; D is undetermined. CDR1 is GTSNPN and CDR2 is SVGIG in the germline V gene (reference sequence). The CDR3 covers 13 residues. Trimming removed 0 bases from V and 7 bases from J, with 12 bases in between. CDR3 coding DNA: TGTGCCTGGAGTGTTCGCTTGAATGATGAAGCTTTCTTT. Translated: CAWSVRLNDEAFF.

This rearrangement joins TRBV6-5 to TRBJ2-2; 10 bases match TRBD2. Germline CDR1 is MNHEY and CDR2 is SVGAGI. The CDR3 runs to 13 residues. The V gene end was trimmed by 7 bases and the J gene end by 6 bases; junction bases not matched to a gene: 2. CDR3 protein: CASNLAGAGELFF. CDR3 nucleotides: TGTGCCAGCAATCTAGCGGGGGCCGGGGAGCTGTTTTTT.

J is TRBJ2-7 and V is TRBV5-1; 7 bases match TRBD1. J lost 1 base, V lost 5 bases, and 6 bases had no gene match. This CDR3 has 14 amino acids. CDR1 is SGHRS, CDR2 YFSETQ, per germline. The CDR3 nucleotides are TGCGCCAGCAGGACTGGGACAGTTTCCTACGAGCAGTACTTC. It yields the protein CASRTGTVSYEQYF.

Concerning this clone itself: Other DNA sequences in the same sample also yield this CDR3. The chain recombines TRBV5-1 with TRBJ2-7; 7 nucleotides agree with TRBD1. The CDR3 consists of 14 residues. V trimming: 3 bases; J trimming: 3 bases; junction bases outside the gene matches: 6. Germline CDR1 SGHRS, CDR2 YFSETQ. Written as DNA, the CDR3 is TGCGCCAGCAGCTCATTCCCAGGGGGCTACGAGCAGTACTTC. As protein: CASSSFPGGYEQYF.

The genes are TRBV3-1 (or the pseudogene TRBV3-2) and TRBJ1-1; maybe TRBD1 (6 bases). V gave up 3 bases and J gave up 3 bases, with 14 bases separating them. The CDR3 has 15 residues. Germline V gene data show CDR1 as LGHDT and CDR2 as YNNKEL (reference sequence). CDR3: CASSHSTGIDTEAFF. Written as DNA, the CDR3 is TGTGCCAGCAGCCATAGTACAGGGATCGACACTGAAGCTTTCTTT.

This chain joins TRBV6-2 or TRBV6-3 and TRBJ2-7; 11 bases are shared with TRBD2. Unmatched junction bases numbered 13, after V lost 5 bases and J lost 7 bases. Germline V gene data show CDR1 as MNHEY and CDR2 as SVGEGT. The CDR3 sequence is 16 residues long. Here the CDR3 DNA reads TGTGCCAGCAGTGCACGATTGGCTAGCGGGAGGTATGAGCAGTACTTC. Protein sequence: CASSARLASGRYEQYF.

V and J are TRBV14 and TRBJ1-6; perhaps TRBD1 as D (5 bases). Deletions cut 0 bases from V and 10 bases from J, with 13 bases between. There are 15 residues in the CDR3. Looked up from germline, CDR1 is SGHDN and CDR2 is FVKESK. CDR3 bases: TGTGCCAGCAGCCAAGAATCCCAGGGCTGGTCACCCCTCCACTTT. It yields the protein CASSQESQGWSPLHF.

This clone was seen only a few times. The chain recombines TRBV5-1 with TRBJ2-2; 12 bases agree with TRBD1. Germline-derived CDR1 and CDR2 are SGHRS and YFSETQ. Germline trimming cut 4 bases from V and 7 bases from J; bases unmatched to any gene: 11. CDR3 size: 17 residues. CDR3 amino acids: CASSVSGTGGVGGELFF. In DNA, the CDR3 is TGCGCCAGCAGCGTCTCCGGGACAGGGGGCGTTGGCGGGGAGCTGTTTTTT.

The chain carries TRBV7-2 and TRBJ1-5; D call uncertain. CDR1 and CDR2 (germline): SGHTA, FQGNSA. The CDR3 consists of 12 residues. V lost 7 bases to trimming and J lost 7 bases, with 11 bases between them. CDR3 nucleotide sequence: TGTGCCAGCAATCTCGGGATACAGCCCCAGCATTTT. Encoded protein: CASNLGIQPQHF.

The chain employs TRBV11-3 and TRBJ1-2; 7 nucleotides agree with TRBD1. The CDR3 covers 14 residues. The V segment lost 5 bases and the J segment 0 bases; nucleotides outside the gene matches: 3. Germline V gene data show CDR1 as SGHNT and CDR2 as YENEEA. The CDR3 sequence: CASSRDSTNYGYTF. In nucleotides, the CDR3 is TGTGCCAGCAGCAGGGACAGCACTAACTATGGCTACACCTTC.

The chain combines TRBV29-1 with TRBJ1-4; tentatively, D is TRBD1 (6 bases). The CDR3 totals 12 residues. Between the trimmed V and J ends, which lost 7 bases and 4 bases, there was a span of 10 bases. Germline-derived CDR1 and CDR2 are SQVTM and ANQGSEA. The CDR3 spells CSALQGNEKLFF. The CDR3 DNA reads TGCAGCGCTCTACAGGGTAATGAAAAACTGTTTTTT.

The chain has TRBV5-1 and TRBJ2-7; the match to TRBD1 covers 10 bases. The CDR3 is 15 residues long. Germline lookup yields CDR1 SGHRS and CDR2 YFSETQ. After removal of 4 bases from V and 4 bases from J, the junction contained 8 bases not matched to a gene. CDR3 DNA sequence: TGCGCCAGCAGCCACCGACAGGGGGCGCTTTACGAGCAGTACTTC. Protein: CASSHRQGALYEQYF.

V gene TRBV2 combines with J gene TRBJ1-1; TRBD1 might be the D (6 bases). The germline CDR1 and CDR2 sequences are SNHLY and FYNNEI. There are 13 residues in the CDR3. The ends were cut back, 4 bases at V and 4 bases at J, with 10 bases in the middle. The CDR3 protein is CASSAGEGTEAFF. CDR3 in DNA: TGTGCCAGCAGTGCAGGGGAAGGCACTGAAGCTTTCTTT.

The chain recombines TRBV5-8 with TRBJ2-7; unclear D gene. Per germline, CDR1 SGHTS and CDR2 YDEGEE. The V end lost 4 bases, the J end lost 2 bases, and 4 bases lay between the germline ends. The CDR3 totals 11 residues. Here the CDR3 reads CASSLTYEQYF. The CDR3 region has the DNA TGTGCCAGCAGCCTCACCTACGAGCAGTACTTC.

The V call is TRBV2, the J call TRBJ1-2, with 8 positions matching TRBD1. CDR3 size: 15 residues. The V gene's germline CDR1 is SNHLY and CDR2 FYNNEI. The junction had 14 bases not matched to a gene; V was cut back by 8 bases and J by 6 bases. CDR3 nucleotide sequence: TGTGCCAGCTCAAATACACAGGGGGTGCCGGATGGCTACACCTTC. Translated: CASSNTQGVPDGYTF.

In nucleotides, the CDR3 is TGTGCCTGGAGTCCTGACACTGACTATGGCTACACCTTC. Translation: CAWSPDTDYGYTF. V is TRBV30 and J is TRBJ1-2, with D unresolved. CDR1 is GTSNPN and CDR2 is SVGIG in the germline V gene (reference sequence). This CDR3 spans 13 amino acids. Trimming pared 2 bases from V and 3 bases from J, leaving 10 bases between. The variable domain in full, with the rest retrieved from reference TRBV30 and TRBJ1-2, is SQTIHQWPATLVQPVGSPLSLECTVEGTSNPNLYWYRQAAGRGLQLLFYSVGIGQISSEVPQNLSASRPQDRQFILSSKKLLLSDSGFYLCAWSPDTDYGYTFGSGTRLTVV.

The CDR3 DNA is TGTGCCAGCAGTTCACTAGCGAACTACAATGAGCAGTTCTTC. Translation: CASSSLANYNEQFF. This chain uses TRBV27 with TRBJ2-1, with 7 bases aligning to TRBD2. CDR1 is MNHEY and CDR2 is SMNVEV in the germline V gene (reference sequence). The J segment lost 3 bases and the V segment lost 4 bases, leaving 3 bases of the junction unmatched. The CDR3 length is 14 residues.

The chain couples TRBV5-4 to TRBJ2-3; 10 positions match TRBD2. CDR1 SGHNT and CDR2 YYREEE come from the germline V gene (reference sequence). V was clipped by 4 bases and J by 0 bases; unmatched bases: 5. The length of the CDR3 is 16 residues. The chain's CDR3 is CASSTGLAVSTDTQYF. CDR3 sequence (DNA): TGTGCCAGCAGCACCGGACTAGCGGTTAGCACAGATACGCAGTATTTT.

V is TRBV19 and J is TRBJ2-7, with 8 bases aligning to TRBD1. Germline V CDR1 and CDR2: LNHDA, SQIVND (reference sequence). The V gene end was trimmed by 1 base and the J gene end by 7 bases; junction bases not matched to a gene: 3. The CDR3 length is 13 residues. CDR3 DNA sequence: TGTGCCAGTAGTATAGGGACAGGGCGAGAGCAGTACTTC. Protein sequence: CASSIGTGREQYF. The full variable domain, with the rest looked up from reference TRBV19 and TRBJ2-7, is DGGITQSPKYLFRKEGQNVTLSCEQNLNHDAMYWYRQDPGQGLRLIYYSQIVNDFQKGDIAEGYSVSREKKESFPLTVTSAQKNPTAFYLCASSIGTGREQYFGPGTRLTVT.